A single sample is the source of the 7 T cell receptor beta chains below, sequenced in a study of T-cell memory formation after mild COVID-19. A single record per CDR3 protein comes from TCRdb applying MiXCR to the 5' RACE reads. Counted here are approximately 54,000 distinct CDR3 sequences, less than 15% occurring once; the ten biggest clones make up approximately 23%. The sample was PBMCs or a T cell subset sorted from them (not recorded which). These receptors originate from a young man who had mild COVID-19 (a few samples of this study predate the infection). Cell type and time point are not known.

This clonotype was detected a few times. CDR3 in DNA: TGTGCCAGCAGTTTATTGGGTAGACTACGGGCGGAAACCCAGTACTTC. It yields the protein CASSLLGRLRAETQYF. The chain couples TRBV12-3 or TRBV12-4 to TRBJ2-5; D perhaps matches TRBD2 (5 bases). CDR3 size: 16 residues. V was shortened by 2 bases and J by 8 bases, with 21 bases between the two germline ends.

There are a few counts of this clonotype. The chain joins TRBV10-3 to TRBJ2-7; D is ambiguous. The germline CDR1 and CDR2 sequences are ENHRY and SYGVKD. The CDR3 sequence is 11 residues long. V lost 4 bases and J lost 2, with 3 bases in between. The CDR3 reads CAISAAYEQYF. DNA of the CDR3: TGTGCCATCAGTGCGGCCTACGAGCAGTACTTC.

This clonotype was seen many times. The genes are TRBV7-9 and TRBJ2-5; D may be TRBD2 (6 bases). This CDR3 is 14 amino acids long. Germline loops: CDR1 SEHNR, CDR2 FQNEAQ (reference sequence). Deletions cut 5 bases from V and 2 bases from J, with 12 bases between. This CDR3 is CASSPRDLQETQYF. CDR3 coding DNA: TGTGCCAGCAGCCCGAGGGACTTACAAGAGACCCAGTACTTC.

This clonotype was counted ten times or more. This rearrangement joins TRBV9 to TRBJ2-1; 7 nucleotides line up with TRBD2. There are 15 residues in the CDR3. Germline assignment: CDR1 SGDLS and CDR2 YYNGEE. V trimming: 0 bases; J trimming: 2 bases; junction bases outside the gene matches: 2. CDR3 bases: TGTGCCAGCAGCGTAGAAGGACTAGCCTACAATGAGCAGTTCTTC. This codes for CASSVEGLAYNEQFF.

This clonotype is categorized as medium-sized (0.01 to 0.1%). V usage is TRBV7-2 and J usage is TRBJ2-1, with TRBD1 as a possible D gene (5 bases). The CDR3 has 14 amino acids. V gave up 7 bases and J gave up 8 bases, with 18 bases separating them. In germline, CDR1 is SGHTA, CDR2 FQGNSA. This CDR3 is CASNPRLGQDEQFF. The CDR3 region has the DNA TGTGCCAGCAACCCTAGGTTGGGGCAGGATGAGCAGTTCTTC.

This clonotype was picked up many times. The rearrangement uses TRBV12-3 or TRBV12-4 and TRBJ2-5, with TRBD2 matching 9 bases. There are 15 residues in the CDR3. With 2 bases clipped from V and 5 bases from J, the junction kept 6 bases outside the gene matches. The CDR3 is CASSLRAGGRETQYF. The DNA of the CDR3 is TGTGCCAGCAGTTTACGAGCGGGGGGCAGGGAGACCCAGTACTTC.

A few counts support this clonotype. The chain recombines TRBV7-9 with TRBJ2-1; 9 positions agree with TRBD2. CDR1 is SEHNR, CDR2 FQNEAQ, per germline (reference sequence). This CDR3 is 13 amino acids long. The V segment lost 5 bases and the J segment 9 bases; nucleotides outside the gene matches: 5. The CDR3 is CASSISGGSEQFF. The CDR3 nucleotides are TGTGCCAGCAGCATTAGCGGGGGTAGTGAGCAGTTCTTC.